This T cell receptor beta chain was captured in a study of read filtering for tumor transcriptome and immune sequencing. Overall study findings and caveats: Even smaller IR-seq throughput identified most shared clonotypes.

Germline CDR1 and CDR2: MDHEN and SYDVKM. The CDR3 loop spans 15 amino acids. V was shortened by 5 bases and J by 0 bases, with 10 bases between the two germline ends. Molecular barcoded adaptors covering alpha/delta and beta/gamma chains were used on approximately 400 ng RNA. MiXCR, run by TCRdb on the reads, gives a single entry per CDR3 protein. The sample has over 50,000 distinct CDR3 sequences; 14% are singletons. This clonotype was found many times. The antigen is undetermined. The chain uses TRBV28 and TRBJ1-4, with D possibly TRBD1 on 5 matching bases. Sequences were obtained from a population of CD138-negative cells sorted from bone marrow. The sequence was collected from a donor at least 40 years old with multiple myeloma. The CDR3 DNA sequence: TGTGCCAGCAGTGGCACAGGTGCAACTAATGAAAAACTGTTTTTT. Translation: CASSGTGATNEKLFF. Based on the CDR3 plus reference TRBV28 and TRBJ1-4, the full variable domain is DVKVTQSSRYLVKRTGEKVFLECVQDMDHENMFWYRQDPGLGLRLIYFSYDVKMKEKGDIPEGYSVSREKKERFSLILESASTNQTSMYLCASSGTGATNEKLFFGSGTQLSVL.